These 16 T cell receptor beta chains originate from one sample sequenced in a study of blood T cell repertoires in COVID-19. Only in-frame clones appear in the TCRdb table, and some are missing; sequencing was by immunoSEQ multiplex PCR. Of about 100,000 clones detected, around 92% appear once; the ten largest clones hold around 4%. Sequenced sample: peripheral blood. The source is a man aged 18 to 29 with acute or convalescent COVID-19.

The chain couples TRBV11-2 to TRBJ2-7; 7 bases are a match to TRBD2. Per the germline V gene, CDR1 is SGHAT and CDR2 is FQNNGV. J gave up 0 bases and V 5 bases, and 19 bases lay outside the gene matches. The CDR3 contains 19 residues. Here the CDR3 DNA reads TGTGCCAGCAGCCCCCTCTGGGGCGATGTGGCGGGGGTCTCCTACGAGCAGTACTTC. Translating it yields CASSPLWGDVAGVSYEQYF.

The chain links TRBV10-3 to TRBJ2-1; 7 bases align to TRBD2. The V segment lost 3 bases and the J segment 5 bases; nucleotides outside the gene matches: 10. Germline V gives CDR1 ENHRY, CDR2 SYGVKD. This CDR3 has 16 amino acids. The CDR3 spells CAISDPAGRRNNEQFF. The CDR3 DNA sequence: TGTGCCATCAGTGACCCAGCGGGGAGGAGAAACAATGAGCAGTTCTTC.

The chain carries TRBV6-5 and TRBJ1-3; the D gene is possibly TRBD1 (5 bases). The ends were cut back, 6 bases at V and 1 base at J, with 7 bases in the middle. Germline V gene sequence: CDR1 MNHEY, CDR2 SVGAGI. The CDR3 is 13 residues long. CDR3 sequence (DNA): TGTGCCAGCAGGCGGGGGTCTGGAAACACCATATATTTT. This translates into CASRRGSGNTIYF.

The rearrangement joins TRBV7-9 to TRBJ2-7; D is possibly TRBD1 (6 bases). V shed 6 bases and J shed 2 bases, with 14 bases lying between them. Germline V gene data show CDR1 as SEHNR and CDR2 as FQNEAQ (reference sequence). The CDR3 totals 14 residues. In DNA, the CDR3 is TGTGCCAGCAGGCTCGGGGCAGGGGCCTACGAGCAGTACTTC. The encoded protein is CASRLGAGAYEQYF.

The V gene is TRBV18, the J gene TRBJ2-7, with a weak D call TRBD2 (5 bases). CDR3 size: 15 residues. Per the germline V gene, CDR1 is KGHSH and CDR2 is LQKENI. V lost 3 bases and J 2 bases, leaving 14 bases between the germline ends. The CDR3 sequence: CASSPYSEITYEQYF. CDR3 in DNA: TGTGCCAGCTCACCCTATAGCGAGATAACCTACGAGCAGTACTTC.

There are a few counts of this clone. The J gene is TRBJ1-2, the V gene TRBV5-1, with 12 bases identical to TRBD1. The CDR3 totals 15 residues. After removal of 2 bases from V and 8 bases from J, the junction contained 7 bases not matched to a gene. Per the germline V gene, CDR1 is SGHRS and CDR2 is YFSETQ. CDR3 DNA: TGCGCCAGCAGCTTAACCGGGACAGGGGGCCGGGGCTACACCTTC. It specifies CASSLTGTGGRGYTF.

CDR3 DNA sequence: TGTGCCAGCAGTCCGGACAGGGCGAACACCGGGGAGCTGTTTTTT. As protein: CASSPDRANTGELFF. The genes are TRBV2 and TRBJ2-2, with 8 bases identical to TRBD1. This CDR3 has 15 residues. Trimming removed 5 bases from V and 0 bases from J; junction bases left unmatched: 2. Germline V gene data show CDR1 as SNHLY and CDR2 as FYNNEI. Full variable domain (rest looked up from reference TRBV2 and TRBJ2-2): EPEVTQTPSHQVTQMGQEVILRCVPISNHLYFYWYRQILGQKVEFLVSFYNNEISEKSEIFDDQFSVERPDGSNFTLKIRSTKLEDSAMYFCASSPDRANTGELFFGEGSRLTVL.

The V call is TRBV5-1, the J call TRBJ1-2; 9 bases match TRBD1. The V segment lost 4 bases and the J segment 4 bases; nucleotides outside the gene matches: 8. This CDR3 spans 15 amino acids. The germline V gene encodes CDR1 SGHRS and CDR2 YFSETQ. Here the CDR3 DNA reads TGCGCCAGCAGCCCGACCGTACAGGGGGCCTATGGCTACACCTTC. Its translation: CASSPTVQGAYGYTF.

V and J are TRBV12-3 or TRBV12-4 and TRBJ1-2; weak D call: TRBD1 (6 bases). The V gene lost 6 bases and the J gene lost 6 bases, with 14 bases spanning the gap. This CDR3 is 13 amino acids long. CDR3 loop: CASSLQGIDGYTF. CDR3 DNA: TGTGCCAGCAGCCTTCAGGGGATAGATGGCTACACCTTC.

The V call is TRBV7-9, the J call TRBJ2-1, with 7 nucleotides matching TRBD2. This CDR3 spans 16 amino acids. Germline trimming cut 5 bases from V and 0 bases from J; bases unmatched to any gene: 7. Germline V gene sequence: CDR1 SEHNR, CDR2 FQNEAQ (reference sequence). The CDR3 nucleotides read TGTGCCAGCAGCCCAAGCGGGACCTACTCCTACAATGAGCAGTTCTTC. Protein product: CASSPSGTYSYNEQFF.

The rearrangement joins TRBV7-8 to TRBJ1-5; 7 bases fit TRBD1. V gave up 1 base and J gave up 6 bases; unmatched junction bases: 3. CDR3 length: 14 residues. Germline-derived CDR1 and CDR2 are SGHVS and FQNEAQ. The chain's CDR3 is CASSLVQGGQPQHF. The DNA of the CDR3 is TGTGCCAGCAGCTTAGTCCAGGGGGGTCAGCCCCAGCATTTT.

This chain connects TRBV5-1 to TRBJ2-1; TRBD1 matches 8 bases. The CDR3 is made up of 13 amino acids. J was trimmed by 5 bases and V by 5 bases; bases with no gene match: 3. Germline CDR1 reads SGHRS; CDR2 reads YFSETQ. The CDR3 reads CASSPDRDNEQFF. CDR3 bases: TGCGCCAGCAGTCCGGACAGGGACAATGAGCAGTTCTTC.

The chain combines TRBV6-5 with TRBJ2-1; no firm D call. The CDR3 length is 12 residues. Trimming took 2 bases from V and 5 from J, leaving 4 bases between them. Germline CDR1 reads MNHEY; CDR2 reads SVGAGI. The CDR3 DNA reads TGTGCCAGCAGTTACCGTGACAATGAGCAGTTCTTC. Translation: CASSYRDNEQFF.

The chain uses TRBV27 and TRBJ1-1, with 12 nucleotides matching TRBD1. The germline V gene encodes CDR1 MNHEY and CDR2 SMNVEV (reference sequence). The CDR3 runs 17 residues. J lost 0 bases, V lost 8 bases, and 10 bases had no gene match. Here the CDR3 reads CASRKGQGALMNTEAFF. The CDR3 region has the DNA TGTGCCAGCCGGAAGGGACAGGGGGCACTGATGAACACTGAAGCTTTCTTT.

The CDR3 region is CASSLYRGSNQPQHF. The CDR3 DNA reads as TGTGCCAGCAGCTTGTACAGGGGTAGCAATCAGCCCCAGCATTTT. J is TRBJ1-5 and V is TRBV5-6; 7 nucleotides match TRBD1. CDR1 SGHDT and CDR2 YYEEEE come from the germline V gene. The ends lost 1 base at V and 0 bases at J; junction bases unmatched: 1. The CDR3 spans 15 residues.

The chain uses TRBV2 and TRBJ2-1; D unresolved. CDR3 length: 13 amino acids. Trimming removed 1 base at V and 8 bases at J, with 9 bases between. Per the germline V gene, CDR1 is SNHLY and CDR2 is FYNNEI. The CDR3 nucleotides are TGTGCCAGCAGTGAAGGCGTAATCTATGAGCAGTTCTTC. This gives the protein CASSEGVIYEQFF. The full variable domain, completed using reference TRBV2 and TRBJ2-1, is EPEVTQTPSHQVTQMGQEVILRCVPISNHLYFYWYRQILGQKVEFLVSFYNNEISEKSEIFDDQFSVERPDGSNFTLKIRSTKLEDSAMYFCASSEGVIYEQFFGPGTRLTVL.